This T cell receptor beta chain comes out of a study of shared clonotypes between healthy human individuals. Sequencing was performed with immunoSEQ multiplex PCR; in TCRdb, only in-frame clones are kept and a portion is missing. The sample lists about 560,000 clones, around three quarters occurring once. Between the trimmed V and J ends, which lost 7 bases and 3 bases, there was a span of 16 bases. This CDR3 has 15 amino acids. Germline V lookup: CDR1 MNHNS, CDR2 SASEGT. What was sequenced was PBMCs. The source is a woman between 40 and 50 years old in good health. Some clones in this sample may be carry-over from other donors' samples. This chain uses TRBV6-1 with TRBJ1-5; D is perhaps TRBD1 (5 bases). The CDR3 sequence: CASTPSQGINQPQHF. As DNA, the CDR3 is TGTGCCAGCACCCCAAGCCAGGGAATCAATCAGCCCCAGCATTTT.